A selection of T cell receptor beta chains follows, all from one sample in a study of monozygotic twins with cystic fibrosis. TCRdb's table, derived via immunoSEQ multiplex PCR, lists solely in-frame clones and lacks some. The table shows 13,000 to 15,000 clones, with roughly 98% occurring only once. The sample consisted of blood. These receptors came from a girl aged 2-15 years with cystic fibrosis. Both conserved end residues are part of each CDR3. A D gene is named only where the DNA matches it firmly. Part of the rows lack a size; the others show once, few, many or a class for expanded clones.

D | J | V | size | length | CDR3 | DNA
TRBD1 | TRBJ2-1 | TRBV4-1 | - | 16 | CASSQDQRGRMGEQFF | TGCGCCAGCAGCCAAGATCAGAGGGGGCGAATGGGTGAGCAGTTCTTC
- | TRBJ1-1 | TRBV6-5 | - | 15 | CASSYSGGVGTEAFF | TGTGCCAGCAGTTACTCCGGAGGGGTAGGGACTGAAGCTTTCTTT
- | TRBJ1-1 | TRBV5-1 | - | 15 | CASSLVGRLNTEAFF | TGCGCCAGCAGCTTGGTTGGGCGGCTGAACACTGAAGCTTTCTTT
TRBD1 | TRBJ1-5 | TRBV6-1 | - | 12 | CASRDRDQPQHF | TGTGCCAGCAGGGACAGGGATCAGCCCCAGCATTTT
- | TRBJ2-2 | TRBV7-9 | - | 15 | CASSPSAANTGELFF | TGTGCCAGCAGCCCCTCGGCGGCGAACACCGGGGAGCTGTTTTTT
- | TRBJ1-2 | TRBV21-1 | - | 14 | CASSPRRDGYGYTF | TGTGCCAGCAGCCCTCGCAGGGACGGCTATGGCTACACCTTC
TRBD1 | TRBJ1-2 | TRBV6-1 | once | 18 | CASSEAGDSWGANYGYTF | TGTGCCAGCAGTGAAGCCGGGGACAGTTGGGGGGCTAACTATGGCTACACCTTC
TRBD1 | TRBJ1-5 | TRBV28 | - | 16 | CASKNRGWRWDQPQHF | TGTGCCAGCAAGAACAGGGGTTGGCGTTGGGATCAGCCCCAGCATTTT
TRBD1 | TRBJ1-1 | TRBV19 | - | 13 | CASSPTGVGEAFF | TGTGCCAGTAGTCCCACAGGGGTGGGTGAAGCTTTCTTT
- | TRBJ2-4 | TRBV7-2 | - | 15 | CASSLAATFRNIQYF | TGTGCCAGCAGCTTAGCGGCCACATTCCGGAACATTCAGTACTTC
- | TRBJ2-3 | TRBV28 | - | 16 | CASSSFGVSSTDTQYF | TGTGCCAGCAGTTCGTTCGGGGTCTCTAGCACAGATACGCAGTATTTT
- | TRBJ1-1 | TRBV21-1 | - | 16 | CASSSTRLGRGTEAFF | TGTGCCAGCAGCTCCACTAGGCTGGGGCGGGGCACTGAAGCTTTCTTT
TRBD1 | TRBJ1-1 | TRBV20-1 | - | 11 | CSAAGGKGAFF | TGCAGTGCAGCAGGGGGAAAGGGGGCTTTCTTT
TRBD1 | TRBJ1-2 | TRBV5-4 | - | 14 | CASSFSQGGYGYTF | TGTGCCAGCAGCTTTTCCCAGGGGGGCTATGGCTACACCTTC
- | TRBJ1-1 | TRBV18 | - | 12 | CASSPRDSEAFF | TGTGCCAGCTCACCCCGGGATTCTGAAGCTTTCTTT
TRBD1 | TRBJ2-2 | TRBV19 | - | 17 | CASHPGVGQGHTGELFF | TGTGCCTCCCATCCCGGGGTGGGACAGGGGCACACCGGGGAGCTGTTTTTT
- | TRBJ1-1 | TRBV11-2 | - | 14 | CASSLRAGGTEAFF | TGTGCCAGCAGCTTAAGGGCGGGGGGCACTGAAGCTTTCTTT
TRBD2 | TRBJ2-7 | TRBV5-1 | - | 15 | CASMRGSGSWNEQYF | TGCGCCAGCATGAGAGGTAGCGGGAGTTGGAACGAGCAGTACTTC
TRBD1 | TRBJ2-5 | TRBV29-1 | - | 15 | CSVNLRGMVQETQYF | TGCAGCGTTAACCTCAGGGGGATGGTCCAAGAGACCCAGTACTTC
- | TRBJ2-5 | TRBV5-1 | - | 15 | CASEIRAGAQETQYF | TGCGCCAGCGAGATTCGGGCGGGTGCCCAAGAGACCCAGTACTTC
- | TRBJ2-3 | TRBV5-1 | - | 16 | CASSPGRGPPQVRQYF | TGCGCCAGCAGCCCCGGCCGCGGACCGCCACAAGTAAGGCAGTATTTT
TRBD1 | TRBJ2-7 | TRBV6-5 | - | 15 | CASSYWDRGRYEQYF | TGTGCCAGCAGTTACTGGGACAGGGGGCGTTACGAGCAGTACTTC
- | TRBJ1-5 | TRBV10-3 | - | 10 | CAIGDQPQHF | TGTGCCATCGGGGACCAGCCCCAGCATTTT
- | TRBJ1-1 | TRBV7-6 | - | 14 | CASSFGQSNTEAFF | TGTGCCAGCAGCTTTGGGCAGTCGAACACTGAAGCTTTCTTT
- | TRBJ2-6 | TRBV18 | - | 14 | CASAADSGANVLTF | TGTGCCAGCGCTGCGGACTCTGGGGCCAACGTCCTGACTTTC
TRBD2 | TRBJ2-1 | TRBV7-9 | - | 19 | CASSLTGLAGVSSYNEQFF | TGTGCCAGCAGCCTTACGGGACTAGCGGGAGTCAGCTCCTACAATGAGCAGTTCTTC
- | TRBJ1-1 | TRBV5-1 | few | 14 | CASSFAQGSTEAFF | TGCGCCAGCAGCTTTGCTCAGGGTTCCACTGAAGCTTTCTTT
TRBD2 | TRBJ2-1 | TRBV2 | - | 16 | CASRVGLAGGYNEQFF | TGTGCCAGCAGGGTCGGACTAGCGGGAGGCTACAATGAGCAGTTCTTC
- | TRBJ2-7 | TRBV6-6 | once | 15 | CASSYSVGYSYEQYF | TGTGCCAGCAGTTACTCAGTAGGATACTCCTACGAGCAGTACTTC
- | TRBJ2-5 | TRBV18 | - | 12 | CASSPDGGTQYF | TGTGCCAGCTCACCAGACGGAGGGACCCAGTACTTC
TRBD2 | TRBJ2-7 | TRBV11-2 | - | 15 | CASRFSGSGGYEQYF | TGTGCCAGCAGATTCAGCGGGAGTGGCGGTTACGAGCAGTACTTC
- | TRBJ1-1 | TRBV27 | - | 14 | CASSLANSNTEAFF | TGTGCCAGCAGTTTGGCCAACTCCAATACTGAAGCTTTCTTT
- | TRBJ1-1 | TRBV10-2 | - | 14 | CASNIQARNTEAFF | TGCGCCAGCAATATACAGGCAAGGAACACTGAAGCTTTCTTT
- | TRBJ2-5 | TRBV28 | - | 17 | CASSLSVGGADTETQYF | TGTGCCAGCAGTTTATCCGTCGGGGGCGCGGACACAGAGACCCAGTACTTC
TRBD2 | TRBJ2-5 | TRBV6-6 | - | 16 | CASSRKQTGTRETQYF | TGTGCCAGCAGTCGAAAGCAAACCGGGACTAGGGAGACCCAGTACTTC
TRBD1 | TRBJ1-2 | TRBV29-1 | - | 12 | CSERTGGNGYTF | TGCAGCGAGAGGACAGGGGGTAATGGCTACACCTTC
- | TRBJ1-1 | TRBV19 | - | 14 | CASSLIPRNTEAFF | TGTGCCAGTAGTCTAATTCCTCGGAACACTGAAGCTTTCTTT
- | TRBJ2-5 | TRBV4-2 | - | 17 | CASSGLILGGVGETQYF | TGTGCCAGCAGCGGATTGATCCTAGGTGGAGTAGGAGAGACCCAGTACTTC
- | TRBJ2-1 | TRBV19 | - | 15 | CASSITAGPYNEQFF | TGTGCCAGTAGTATTACGGCTGGGCCTTACAATGAGCAGTTCTTC
- | TRBJ2-7 | TRBV11-2 | - | 13 | CASSLGEVSEQYF | TGTGCCAGCAGCTTGGGGGAAGTGAGCGAGCAGTACTTC
- | TRBJ2-5 | TRBV20-1 | - | 10 | CSGDQETQYF | TGCAGTGGTGATCAAGAGACCCAGTACTTC
- | TRBJ1-1 | TRBV5-1 | - | 14 | CASSLGVGDTEAFF | TGCGCCAGCAGCTTGGGGGTCGGGGACACTGAAGCTTTCTTT
- | TRBJ2-7 | TRBV30 | - | 14 | CAWSTGRGSYEQYF | TGTGCCTGGAGTACGGGGCGGGGATCCTACGAGCAGTACTTC
TRBD2 | TRBJ2-7 | TRBV7-2 | - | 16 | CASSYKAGTSIYEQYF | TGTGCCAGCAGCTATAAGGCCGGGACTAGTATCTACGAGCAGTACTTC